Detailed here is one TCR beta chain. This sample was included in a study of T cell responses to AZD1222 COVID-19 vaccine. TCRdb's table, derived via immunoSEQ multiplex PCR, lists solely in-frame clones and lacks some. The repertoire includes roughly 150,000 clones, about 90% of them detected once, and 1.5% to 2% sits in the top ten. CDR3 length equals 11 residues. Germline-derived CDR1 and CDR2 are SQVTM and ANQGSEA. V lost 7 bases, J lost 6 bases, and 3 bases stayed unmatched. The receptor was isolated from an adult in good health. This chain connects TRBV29-1 to TRBJ1-2, with 9 bases lining up with TRBD1. Source: peripheral blood, taken on day 0 of AZD1222 vaccination. This CDR3 is CSGTGVDGYTF. Written as DNA, the CDR3 is TGCAGCGGGACAGGGGTAGATGGCTACACCTTC. The full variable domain, its missing parts supplied by reference TRBV29-1 and TRBJ1-2, is SAVISQKPSRDICQRGTSLTIQCQVDSQVTMMFWYRQQPGQSLTLIATANQGSEATYESGFVIDKFPISRPNLTFSTLTVSNMSPEDSSIYLCSGTGVDGYTFGSGTRLTVV.